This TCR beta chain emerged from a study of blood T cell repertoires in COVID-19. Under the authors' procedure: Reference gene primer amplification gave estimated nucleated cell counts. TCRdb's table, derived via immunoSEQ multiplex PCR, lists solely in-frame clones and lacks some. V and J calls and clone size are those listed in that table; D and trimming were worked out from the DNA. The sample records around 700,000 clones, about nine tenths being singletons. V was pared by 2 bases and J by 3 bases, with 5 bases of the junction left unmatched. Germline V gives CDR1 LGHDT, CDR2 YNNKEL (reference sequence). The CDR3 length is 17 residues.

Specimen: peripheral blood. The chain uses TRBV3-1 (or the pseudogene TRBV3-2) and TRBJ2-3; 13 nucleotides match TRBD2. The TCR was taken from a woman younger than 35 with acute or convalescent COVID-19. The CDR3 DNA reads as TGTGCCAGCAGCCAAAGGACTAGCGGGGGACAGACAGATACGCAGTATTTT. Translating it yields CASSQRTSGGQTDTQYF.